These 10 T cell receptor beta chains were sequenced from one sample in a study of beta chain features in type 1 diabetes. General study points: In all four CD4+ subsets, TCRB CDR3 length was significantly, moderately reduced in type 1 diabetes.

Their recognized antigens are unknown. Every bit of the isolated RNA underwent reverse transcription, so sequencing read expressed TCRB transcripts. Method: immunoSEQ multiplex PCR; TCRdb's copy keeps in-frame clones and lacks some. The table shows approximately 120,000 clones, with roughly a sixth occurring only once. Sequenced sample: central memory CD4+ T cells from blood. The receptors were sampled from a man between 18 and 29 years old with type 1 diabetes.

Only a few counts were recorded for this clone. The chain recombines TRBV19 with TRBJ1-2; D remains ambiguous. The V end was cut by 7 bases, the J end by 5 bases, with 8 bases between. CDR1 LNHDA and CDR2 SQIVND come from the germline V gene (reference sequence). The CDR3 runs to 11 residues. CDR3 in amino acids: CASTNRYGYTF. CDR3 DNA sequence: TGTGCCAGTACTAACAGATATGGCTACACCTTC. Combining the CDR3 with reference TRBV19 and TRBJ1-2 gives the whole variable domain DGGITQSPKYLFRKEGQNVTLSCEQNLNHDAMYWYRQDPGQGLRLIYYSQIVNDFQKGDIAEGYSVSREKKESFPLTVTSAQKNPTAFYLCASTNRYGYTFGSGTRLTVV.

The rearrangement uses TRBV11-2 and TRBJ1-2; 8 bases map to TRBD1. The junction had 0 bases not matched to a gene; V was cut back by 4 bases and J by 2 bases. The germline V gene has CDR1 SGHAT and CDR2 FQNNGV. This CDR3 spans 13 amino acids. The CDR3: CASSWDRNYGYTF. The DNA for the CDR3 is TGTGCCAGCAGCTGGGACAGGAACTATGGCTACACCTTC.

This clone occurred a few times. V gene TRBV18 combines with J gene TRBJ2-5; D not certain. The germline CDR1 and CDR2 sequences are KGHSH and LQKENI. The V end was cut by 4 bases, the J end by 5 bases, with 11 bases between. The CDR3 is made up of 13 amino acids. In DNA form, the CDR3 reads TGTGCCAGCTCACGAATGGGTTTGGAGACCCAGTACTTC. It encodes CASSRMGLETQYF.

CDR3: CASSLDRGPSTDTQYF. The CDR3 DNA reads as TGCGCCAGCAGCTTGGACAGGGGGCCGAGCACAGATACGCAGTATTTT. The V and J genes are TRBV5-1 and TRBJ2-3, with 9 positions matching TRBD1. This CDR3 spans 16 amino acids. Germline V CDR1 and CDR2: SGHRS, YFSETQ. The junction had 2 bases not matched to a gene; V was cut back by 0 bases and J by 0 bases.

The V call is TRBV4-3, the J call TRBJ2-1; TRBD2 aligns across 8 bases. Germline CDR1 reads LGHNA; CDR2 reads YSLEER. The length of the CDR3 is 16 residues. V lost 4 bases and J lost 8; bases outside the gene matches: 13. The CDR3 sequence: CASSRAGGGLSYEQFF. The CDR3, as DNA: TGCGCCAGCAGCCGAGCCGGGGGGGGACTTAGTTATGAGCAGTTCTTC.

This chain connects TRBV13 to TRBJ2-7, with D tentatively TRBD1 or TRBD2 (5 bases each). Trimming shortened V by 4 bases and J by 3 bases, and 10 bases separated the two germline ends. Germline-derived CDR1 and CDR2 are PRHDT and FYEKMQ (reference sequence). The CDR3 covers 13 residues. CDR3 protein: CASSSRDGYEQYF. The DNA of the CDR3 is TGTGCCAGCAGCTCTAGGGACGGCTACGAGCAGTACTTC.

This clone was seen many times. The chain carries TRBV7-9 and TRBJ2-3; 9 positions match TRBD1. J gave up 6 bases and V 5 bases, and 9 bases lay outside the gene matches. The germline CDR1 and CDR2 sequences are SEHNR and FQNEAQ (reference sequence). This CDR3 has 15 amino acids. The CDR3 coding sequence is TGTGCCAGCAGCAGCTCACAGGGGGCGCGGGATACGCAGTATTTT. Translation gives CASSSSQGARDTQYF.

Of note for this clone: A much larger clone is a single base away; this may be a read error. This chain links TRBV4-2 with TRBJ2-5; no firm D call. Trimming stripped 5 bases from V and 5 bases from J, with 3 bases between. CDR3 length: 10 amino acids. The germline CDR1 and CDR2 sequences are LGHNA and YNFKEQ. In DNA, the CDR3 is TGTGCCAGCAGCGGGGAGACCCAGTACTTC. Translating gives CASSGETQYF.

This clone came up a few times. The V and J genes are TRBV2 and TRBJ2-1; weak D call: TRBD2 (5 bases). Trimming pared 2 bases from V and 6 bases from J, leaving 8 bases between. The CDR3 length is 13 residues. The germline CDR1 and CDR2 sequences are SNHLY and FYNNEI. This CDR3 is CASSEWAGNEQFF. The CDR3 DNA reads as TGTGCCAGCAGTGAATGGGCGGGCAATGAGCAGTTCTTC.

This chain links TRBV7-2 with TRBJ2-7, with TRBD2 identical over 10 bases. The CDR3 covers 17 residues. Per germline, CDR1 SGHTA and CDR2 FQGNSA. The trim removed 5 bases at V and 7 bases at J, leaving 17 bases unmatched. CDR3 coding DNA: TGTGCCAGCAGCCGGTTCCCGCTAGCGGGGGCCCTTATGGAGCAGTACTTC. It specifies CASSRFPLAGALMEQYF.